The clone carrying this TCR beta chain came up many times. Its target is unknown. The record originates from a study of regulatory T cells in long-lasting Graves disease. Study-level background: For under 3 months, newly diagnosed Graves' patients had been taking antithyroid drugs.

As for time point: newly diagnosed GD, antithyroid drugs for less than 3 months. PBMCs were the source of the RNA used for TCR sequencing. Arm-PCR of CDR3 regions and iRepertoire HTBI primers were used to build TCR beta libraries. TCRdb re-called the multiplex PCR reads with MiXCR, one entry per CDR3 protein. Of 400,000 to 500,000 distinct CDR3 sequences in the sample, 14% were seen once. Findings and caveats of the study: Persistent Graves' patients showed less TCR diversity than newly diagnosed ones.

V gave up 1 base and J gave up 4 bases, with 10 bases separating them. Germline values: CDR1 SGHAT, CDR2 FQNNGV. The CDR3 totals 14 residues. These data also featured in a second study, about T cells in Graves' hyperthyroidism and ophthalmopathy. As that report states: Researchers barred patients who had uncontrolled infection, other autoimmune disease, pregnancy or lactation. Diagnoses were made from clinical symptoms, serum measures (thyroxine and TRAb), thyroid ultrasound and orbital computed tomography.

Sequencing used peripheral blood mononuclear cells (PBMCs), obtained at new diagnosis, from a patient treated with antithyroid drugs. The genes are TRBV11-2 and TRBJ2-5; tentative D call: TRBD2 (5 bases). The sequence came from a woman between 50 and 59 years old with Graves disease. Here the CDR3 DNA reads TGTGCCAGCAGCTTAGCGCTTGAGGGAGAGACCCAGTACTTC. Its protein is CASSLALEGETQYF.